The 12 T cell receptor beta chains reported below all come from one sample, sequenced in a study of T cell responses to AZD1222 COVID-19 vaccine. Profiling relied on immunoSEQ multiplex PCR, and the TCRdb table lists in-frame clones only, not all of them. The table shows 150,000 to 200,000 clones, with over 90% occurring only once. Sequencing was performed on peripheral blood, taken 28 days after the second AZD1222 dose. The receptors were gathered from an adult who received the AZD1222 COVID-19 vaccine.

This clone showed up many times. The chain carries TRBV7-2 and TRBJ1-2; TRBD1 is a possible D gene (6 bases). Germline values: CDR1 SGHTA, CDR2 FQGNSA. The CDR3 is made up of 14 amino acids. V was shortened by 3 bases and J by 2 bases, with 10 bases between the two germline ends. CDR3 amino acids: CASSLNRANYGYTF. The CDR3 coding sequence is TGTGCCAGCAGCTTGAACAGGGCAAACTATGGCTACACCTTC. Full variable domain (rest looked up from reference TRBV7-2 and TRBJ1-2): GAGVSQSPSNKVTEKGKDVELRCDPISGHTALYWYRQSLGQGLEFLIYFQGNSAPDKSGLPSDRFSAERTGGSVSTLTIQRTQQEDSAVYLCASSLNRANYGYTFGSGTRLTVV.

The V call is TRBV7-2, the J call TRBJ1-3; 7 nucleotides match TRBD1. V shed 1 base and J 4 bases; nucleotides not matched to a gene: 1. CDR3 length: 14 amino acids. CDR1 and CDR2 (germline): SGHTA, FQGNSA. For the CDR3, the DNA is TGTGCCAGCAGCTTAGGGACAGGCGGAAACACCATATATTTT. Its translation: CASSLGTGGNTIYF.

This chain links TRBV15 with TRBJ1-2, with D maybe TRBD1 (5 bases). The CDR3 extends over 14 amino acids. Trimming pared 0 bases from V and 2 bases from J, leaving 7 bases between. Germline lookup yields CDR1 LNHNV and CDR2 YYDKDF (reference sequence). The CDR3 loop reads CATSRDAGNYGYTF. CDR3 DNA sequence: TGTGCCACCAGCAGAGATGCAGGGAACTATGGCTACACCTTC.

This clone has a handful of counts. The rearrangement uses TRBV30 and TRBJ1-1, with no clear D. This CDR3 is 13 amino acids long. V was cut by 3 bases and J by 4 bases, with 12 bases left in between. Per germline, CDR1 GTSNPN and CDR2 SVGIG (reference sequence). The CDR3 sequence: CAWSAGQFTEAFF. The DNA of the CDR3 is TGTGCCTGGAGCGCTGGGCAGTTCACTGAAGCTTTCTTT.

The rearrangement links TRBV10-3 to TRBJ1-2, with D perhaps matching TRBD1 (5 bases). V dropped 0 bases and J dropped 4 bases, with 12 bases sitting between them. The CDR3 is 15 amino acids. Germline lookup yields CDR1 ENHRY and CDR2 SYGVKD. The CDR3 nucleotides are TGTGCCATCAGTGAGTCTGCCAGGGAGCGCTATGGCTACACCTTC. Encoded protein: CAISESARERYGYTF.

The chain has TRBV15 and TRBJ2-5, with D maybe TRBD2 (7 bases). The germline gives CDR1 LNHNV, CDR2 YYDKDF (reference sequence). The germline V and J ends were trimmed by 0 bases and 5 bases, with 10 bases remaining between them. The CDR3 runs 14 residues. CDR3 coding DNA: TGTGCCACCAGCAGAGACAGGGGAGGGGAGACCCAGTACTTC. Translation: CATSRDRGGETQYF.

V gene TRBV12-3 or TRBV12-4 combines with J gene TRBJ1-6; D unclear. Trimming took off 8 bases at V and 4 bases at J, with 9 bases between the two ends. The CDR3 totals 13 residues. The CDR3 spells CASGGLYNSPLHF. CDR3 bases: TGTGCCAGCGGCGGCCTTTATAATTCACCCCTCCACTTT.

This clone was seen once. The genes are TRBV7-2 and TRBJ1-2; 8 bases are a match to TRBD1. The CDR3 loop spans 13 amino acids. Unmatched junction bases numbered 6, after V lost 5 bases and J lost 7 bases. Germline CDR1 is SGHTA and CDR2 is FQGNSA. The CDR3 bases are TGTGCCAGCAGCGCCACAGGGGGGGGTGGCTACACCTTC. This gives the protein CASSATGGGGYTF.

The chain couples TRBV4-2 to TRBJ1-5, with 8 positions matching TRBD1. The germline gives CDR1 LGHNA, CDR2 YNFKEQ. J gave up 2 bases and V 3 bases, and 3 bases lay outside the gene matches. There are 15 residues in the CDR3. Written as DNA, the CDR3 is TGTGCCAGCAGCCAGACGGACAGGGGCAATCAGCCCCAGCATTTT. Its protein product is CASSQTDRGNQPQHF.

This sequence joins TRBV12-3 or TRBV12-4 and TRBJ1-2; the D is unclear. The length of the CDR3 is 13 residues. V was cut by 7 bases and J by 5 bases, with 14 bases left in between. The CDR3 spells CASTLGEDYGYTF. The CDR3 DNA follows: TGTGCCAGCACCCTAGGAGAGGATTATGGCTACACCTTC.

J is TRBJ2-7 and V is TRBV27, with D possibly called TRBD1 or TRBD2 (6 bases each). CDR1 and CDR2 (germline): MNHEY, SMNVEV (reference sequence). Trimming left V 8 bases short and J 2 bases short, with 16 bases between. CDR3 length equals 14 residues. The CDR3 reads CASGRGGTTYEQYF. The CDR3 region has the DNA TGTGCCAGCGGACGAGGGGGGACGACCTACGAGCAGTACTTC.

The V and J genes are TRBV9 and TRBJ2-7, with TRBD1 identical over 9 bases. V was clipped by 3 bases and J by 3 bases; unmatched bases: 4. The germline V gene has CDR1 SGDLS and CDR2 YYNGEE. The CDR3 is 14 residues long. The CDR3 nucleotides read TGTGCCAGCAGCGCGGGACAGGGTGACTACGAGCAGTACTTC. Translated, it gives CASSAGQGDYEQYF. The whole variable domain, remainder taken from reference TRBV9 and TRBJ2-7, is DSGVTQTPKHLITATGQRVTLRCSPRSGDLSVYWYQQSLDQGLQFLIQYYNGEERAKGNILERFSAQQFPDLHSELNLSSLELGDSALYFCASSAGQGDYEQYFGPGTRLTVT.